This T cell receptor beta chain was profiled in a study of OX40 agonist ivuxolimab in advanced cancers. For the study at large: Age averaged about 60 years (range about 20 to 80), and less than 85% were male.

Exclusion applied to patients with autoimmune disease history or systemic immunosuppression. This clone was counted a few times. Its antigen remains unknown. TCRdb's copy holds only in-frame clones and misses some; the assay was immunoSEQ multiplex PCR. Among tens of thousands of clones listed, under 90% were seen once. The study's findings and limits: There was clonal expansion of CD4+ and CD8+ blood T cells by week 6 at 0.1 to 3.0 mg/kg.

There are 13 residues in the CDR3. Trimming removed 2 bases at V and 6 bases at J, with 11 bases between. The germline V gene has CDR1 SGHRS and CDR2 YFSETQ. V is TRBV5-1 and J is TRBJ1-1; TRBD1 is a possible D gene (6 bases). The TCR was taken from an adult with an advanced solid tumor such as melanoma, head and neck, liver or kidney cancer. The sample consisted of CD4+ or CD8+ T cells sorted from blood, taken in a trial of the OX40 agonist ivuxolimab. The CDR3 loop reads CASSLYSGAEAFF. As DNA, the CDR3 is TGCGCCAGCAGCTTATATTCAGGGGCTGAAGCTTTCTTT. Complete variable domain (other parts from reference TRBV5-1 and TRBJ1-1): KAGVTQTPRYLIKTRGQQVTLSCSPISGHRSVSWYQQTPGQGLQFLFEYFSETQRNKGNFPGRFSGRQFSNSRSEMNVSTLELGDSALYLCASSLYSGAEAFFGQGTRLTVV.